Listed here are 26 T cell receptor beta chains from one sample, sequenced in a study of Ad26.COV2.S vaccination and SARS-CoV-2 variants. Method: immunoSEQ multiplex PCR; TCRdb's copy keeps in-frame clones and lacks some. The table shows over 85,000 clones, with approximately 81% occurring only once. The source material was peripheral blood, sampled after recovery from COVID-19. These receptors originate from a human donor who had recovered from COVID-19.

The chain carries TRBV28 and TRBJ2-3, with D maybe TRBD1 (7 bases). CDR3 size: 12 residues. CDR1 and CDR2 from the germline V gene are MDHEN and SYDVKM. The V and J ends lost 5 bases and 10 bases respectively, with 13 bases between them. CDR3 region: CASSIRGAAQYF. The DNA for the CDR3 is TGTGCCAGCAGTATCAGGGGGGCAGCGCAGTATTTT.

This chain connects TRBV18 to TRBJ1-2, with a possible D match to TRBD1 (6 bases). This CDR3 contains 13 residues. Germline-derived CDR1 and CDR2 are KGHSH and LQKENI. V dropped 3 bases and J dropped 2 bases, with 7 bases sitting between them. DNA for the CDR3: TGTGCCAGCTCACCGGACAGCAACTATGGCTACACCTTC. Amino acids: CASSPDSNYGYTF.

Concerning this clone itself: Additional DNA sequences in this sample encode the identical CDR3. The chain carries TRBV28 and TRBJ2-3; no definite D call. The V and J ends lost 6 bases and 3 bases respectively, with 7 bases between them. Germline V gene lookup returns CDR1 MDHEN and CDR2 SYDVKM. The CDR3 has 12 residues. The CDR3 DNA sequence: TGTGCCAGCAGCTTGACGACAGATACGCAGTATTTT. This translates into CASSLTTDTQYF.

Only one count was recorded for this clone. The chain is built from TRBV6-2 or TRBV6-3 and TRBJ1-3; no clear D. The germline gives CDR1 MNHEY, CDR2 SVGEGT. The CDR3 sequence is 17 residues long. V was cut by 5 bases and J by 1 base, with 18 bases left in between. In DNA, the CDR3 is TGTGCCAGCAGTCTACTTACCGGACCCTCGTCTGGAAACACCATATATTTT. Protein product: CASSLLTGPSSGNTIYF.

The CDR3, as DNA: TGTGCCAGCAGTTCGTACCGGACCTACGAGCAGTACTTC. Translating it yields CASSSYRTYEQYF. The chain links TRBV27 to TRBJ2-7; no definite D call. V was pared by 4 bases and J by 2 bases, with 9 bases between. Germline lookup yields CDR1 MNHEY and CDR2 SMNVEV (reference sequence). The CDR3 spans 13 residues.

This chain joins TRBV9 and TRBJ2-5, with TRBD1 matching over 10 bases. Germline CDR1 SGDLS, CDR2 YYNGEE. This CDR3 has 13 amino acids. With V trimmed by 3 bases and J by 7 bases, 3 bases remained unmatched. The CDR3 nucleotides read TGTGCCAGCAGCGGGGGACAGGGGAGGACCCAGTACTTC. Translating it yields CASSGGQGRTQYF. The full variable domain, rest sourced from reference TRBV9 and TRBJ2-5, is DSGVTQTPKHLITATGQRVTLRCSPRSGDLSVYWYQQSLDQGLQFLIQYYNGEERAKGNILERFSAQQFPDLHSELNLSSLELGDSALYFCASSGGQGRTQYFGPGTRLLVL.

This CDR3 is CASSLLLAGVNEQFF. The CDR3 DNA is TGTGCCAGCAGCTTATTACTAGCGGGCGTCAATGAGCAGTTCTTC. The genes are TRBV7-9 and TRBJ2-1; TRBD2 agrees at 9 bases. The CDR3 has 15 amino acids. Germline V CDR1 and CDR2: SEHNR, FQNEAQ (reference sequence). V lost 2 bases to trimming and J lost 6 bases; unmatched junction nucleotides: 5. The full variable domain, completed using reference TRBV7-9 and TRBJ2-1, is DTGVSQNPRHKITKRGQNVTFRCDPISEHNRLYWYRQTLGQGPEFLTYFQNEAQLEKSRLLSDRFSAERPKGSFSTLEIQRTEQGDSAMYLCASSLLLAGVNEQFFGPGTRLTVL.

The chain combines TRBV5-6 with TRBJ1-4, with TRBD1 as a possible D gene (5 bases). CDR1 SGHDT and CDR2 YYEEEE come from the germline V gene. The CDR3 covers 15 residues. V gave up 1 base and J gave up 4 bases, with 11 bases separating them. DNA of the CDR3: TGTGCCAGCAGCTTGTTTGACAGATTTAATGAAAAACTGTTTTTT. Residues: CASSLFDRFNEKLFF.

This clone was seen a few times. The chain joins TRBV9 to TRBJ2-6, with a tentative D call TRBD2 (5 bases). The V gene's germline CDR1 is SGDLS and CDR2 YYNGEE. V lost 7 bases to trimming and J lost 0 bases, with 11 bases between them. The CDR3 has 15 amino acids. The CDR3 region is CASRGGDSGANVLTF. CDR3 nucleotides: TGTGCCAGCCGGGGTGGAGACTCTGGGGCCAACGTCCTGACTTTC.

J is TRBJ2-3 and V is TRBV5-1; no definite D call. CDR1 is SGHRS and CDR2 is YFSETQ in the germline V gene. The V end lost 2 bases, the J end lost 5 bases, and 9 bases lay between the germline ends. The CDR3 length is 13 residues. CDR3 DNA sequence: TGCGCCAGCAGCTTAGAGTTTGGAGATACGCAGTATTTT. It is translated as CASSLEFGDTQYF.

This rearrangement joins TRBV7-3 to TRBJ2-1; D ambiguous. CDR1 SGHTA and CDR2 FQGTGA come from the germline V gene. CDR3 length: 15 residues. The V and J ends lost 2 bases and 2 bases respectively, with 10 bases between them. The CDR3 region is CASSLRKAPYNEQFF. For the CDR3, the DNA is TGTGCCAGCAGCTTACGTAAGGCACCCTACAATGAGCAGTTCTTC.

The rearrangement uses TRBV5-1 and TRBJ2-7, with D perhaps matching TRBD2 (6 bases). The V gene's germline CDR1 is SGHRS and CDR2 YFSETQ. The CDR3 consists of 13 residues. The germline V and J ends were trimmed by 4 bases and 5 bases, with 13 bases remaining between them. The CDR3 DNA reads TGCGCCAGCAGCACTAGCCCCTTGGACGAGCAGTACTTC. Translation: CASSTSPLDEQYF.

The chain employs TRBV29-1 and TRBJ2-5; D is ambiguous. CDR3 length: 12 amino acids. The V gene's germline CDR1 is SQVTM and CDR2 ANQGSEA. V was pared by 4 bases and J by 2 bases, with 8 bases between. The CDR3 loop is CSVVIQQETQYF. The CDR3 DNA is TGCAGCGTTGTAATTCAGCAAGAGACCCAGTACTTC.

This chain uses TRBV11-2 with TRBJ2-7, with 7 bases matching TRBD1. The V and J ends lost 4 bases and 3 bases, in that order; junction bases with no gene match: 6. Germline V gives CDR1 SGHAT, CDR2 FQNNGV. The length of the CDR3 is 14 residues. CDR3: CASSSGTAGYEQYF. The DNA of the CDR3 is TGTGCCAGCAGCTCGGGGACAGCTGGCTACGAGCAGTACTTC.

The V gene is TRBV28, the J gene TRBJ2-7, with 8 bases fitting TRBD1. The CDR3 loop spans 14 amino acids. The V gene end was trimmed by 6 bases and the J gene end by 1 base; junction bases not matched to a gene: 5. The germline gives CDR1 MDHEN, CDR2 SYDVKM. This CDR3 is CASRGQGRSYEQYF. CDR3 DNA sequence: TGTGCCAGCAGAGGACAGGGACGTTCCTACGAGCAGTACTTC.

The chain has TRBV10-3 and TRBJ2-7; D is possibly TRBD2 (5 bases). CDR3 length equals 12 residues. Looked up from germline, CDR1 is ENHRY and CDR2 is SYGVKD. V was trimmed by 10 bases and J by 1 base, leaving 11 bases between them. The CDR3 nucleotides read TGTGCCACAAGGACGGGATCCTACGAGCAGTACTTC. It encodes CATRTGSYEQYF.

This chain links TRBV5-4 with TRBJ2-1, with D uncertain. Germline CDR1 is SGHNT and CDR2 is YYREEE (reference sequence). This CDR3 is built from 16 residues. The ends were cut back, 0 bases at V and 0 bases at J, with 10 bases in the middle. The CDR3 nucleotides are TGTGCCAGCAGCTTGGCCGCCCCGAGCTCCTACAATGAGCAGTTCTTC. It translates to CASSLAAPSSYNEQFF.

This rearrangement joins TRBV27 to TRBJ2-3, with 10 bases identical to TRBD1. The length of the CDR3 is 17 residues. Germline values: CDR1 MNHEY, CDR2 SMNVEV (reference sequence). V gave up 6 bases and J gave up 4 bases; unmatched junction bases: 13. CDR3 nucleotides: TGTGCCAGCAGAAAACACTCCGGGACAGGGGAAGCAGATACGCAGTATTTT. Protein sequence: CASRKHSGTGEADTQYF.

The table lists this clone with a count of one. The chain couples TRBV18 to TRBJ2-1; a weak D match, TRBD2 (6 bases). CDR1 and CDR2 (germline): KGHSH, LQKENI. V was pared by 10 bases and J by 4 bases, with 17 bases between. This CDR3 is 14 amino acids long. The CDR3 sequence: CATTLRESYNEQFF. CDR3 in DNA: TGTGCCACCACCCTTCGGGAGTCGTACAATGAGCAGTTCTTC.

This rearrangement joins TRBV28 to TRBJ2-2; 10 bases fit TRBD2. After removal of 4 bases from V and 6 bases from J, the junction contained 2 bases not matched to a gene. This CDR3 spans 14 amino acids. The V gene's germline CDR1 is MDHEN and CDR2 SYDVKM. CDR3 region: CASSWSGRAGELFF. The CDR3 DNA reads as TGTGCCAGCAGTTGGAGCGGGAGGGCCGGGGAGCTGTTTTTT. Filled out from reference TRBV28 and TRBJ2-2, the complete variable domain reads DVKVTQSSRYLVKRTGEKVFLECVQDMDHENMFWYRQDPGLGLRLIYFSYDVKMKEKGDIPEGYSVSREKKERFSLILESASTNQTSMYLCASSWSGRAGELFFGEGSRLTVL.

This clone was counted many times. The chain couples TRBV3-1 (or the pseudogene TRBV3-2) to TRBJ2-7; TRBD2 might be the D (6 bases). Between the trimmed V and J ends, which lost 0 bases and 4 bases, there was a span of 10 bases. This CDR3 contains 14 residues. The germline gives CDR1 LGHDT, CDR2 YNNKEL (reference sequence). CDR3: CASSQDTGTYEQYF. CDR3 nucleotide sequence: TGTGCCAGCAGCCAAGATACCGGGACTTACGAGCAGTACTTC.

V usage is TRBV24-1 and J usage is TRBJ2-3; TRBD2 might be the D (6 bases). CDR1 is KGHDR and CDR2 is SFDVKD in the germline V gene. V shed 5 bases and J shed 0 bases, with 11 bases lying between them. The CDR3 consists of 15 residues. Here the CDR3 reads CATSGGVGSTDTQYF. In nucleotides, the CDR3 is TGTGCCACCAGTGGGGGGGTGGGGAGCACAGATACGCAGTATTTT.

Turning to this clone: Different DNA sequences within this sample yield the same CDR3. V usage is TRBV2 and J usage is TRBJ1-1; tentative D call: TRBD1 (5 bases). The CDR3 spans 13 residues. The germline V gene encodes CDR1 SNHLY and CDR2 FYNNEI. V was cut by 4 bases and J by 1 base, with 7 bases left in between. The DNA for the CDR3 is TGTGCCAGCAGTGGGGACCGGAACACTGAAGCTTTCTTT. It yields the protein CASSGDRNTEAFF.

This chain connects TRBV4-2 to TRBJ2-3, with 10 bases that match TRBD1. The CDR3 length is 16 residues. CDR1 LGHNA and CDR2 YNFKEQ come from the germline V gene. Unmatched junction bases numbered 6, after V lost 3 bases and J lost 3 bases. As DNA, the CDR3 is TGTGCCAGCAGCCAGCCCCCGGGACAGGGGACAGATACGCAGTATTTT. Its translation is CASSQPPGQGTDTQYF.

This clone showed up just once. V usage is TRBV29-1 and J usage is TRBJ2-3; weak D call: TRBD2 (5 bases). Germline V CDR1 and CDR2: SQVTM, ANQGSEA. This CDR3 contains 14 residues. Trimming took off 4 bases at V and 6 bases at J, with 17 bases between the two ends. In nucleotides, the CDR3 is TGCAGCGTTGGGAAGGTCGGGGTCGTGGATACGCAGTATTTT. Translation: CSVGKVGVVDTQYF.

The V gene is TRBV7-9, the J gene TRBJ1-2; weak D call: TRBD1 (5 bases). V was pared by 2 bases and J by 2 bases, with 18 bases between. CDR1 SEHNR and CDR2 FQNEAQ come from the germline V gene (reference sequence). The CDR3 consists of 17 residues. The CDR3 region is CASSLQGGIHPNYGYTF. The CDR3 DNA reads TGTGCCAGCAGCTTACAGGGCGGGATTCACCCCAACTATGGCTACACCTTC.